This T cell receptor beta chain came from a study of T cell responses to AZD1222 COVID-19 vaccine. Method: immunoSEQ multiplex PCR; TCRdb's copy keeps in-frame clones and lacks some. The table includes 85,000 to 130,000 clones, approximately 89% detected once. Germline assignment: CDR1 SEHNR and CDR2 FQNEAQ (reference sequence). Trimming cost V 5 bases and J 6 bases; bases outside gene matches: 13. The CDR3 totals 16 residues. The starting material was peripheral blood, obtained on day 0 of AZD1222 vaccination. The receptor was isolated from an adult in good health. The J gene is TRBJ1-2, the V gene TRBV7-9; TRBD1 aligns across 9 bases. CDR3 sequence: CASSRGGQGIVDGYTF. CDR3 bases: TGTGCCAGCAGCCGTGGCGGACAGGGGATTGTTGATGGCTACACCTTC.